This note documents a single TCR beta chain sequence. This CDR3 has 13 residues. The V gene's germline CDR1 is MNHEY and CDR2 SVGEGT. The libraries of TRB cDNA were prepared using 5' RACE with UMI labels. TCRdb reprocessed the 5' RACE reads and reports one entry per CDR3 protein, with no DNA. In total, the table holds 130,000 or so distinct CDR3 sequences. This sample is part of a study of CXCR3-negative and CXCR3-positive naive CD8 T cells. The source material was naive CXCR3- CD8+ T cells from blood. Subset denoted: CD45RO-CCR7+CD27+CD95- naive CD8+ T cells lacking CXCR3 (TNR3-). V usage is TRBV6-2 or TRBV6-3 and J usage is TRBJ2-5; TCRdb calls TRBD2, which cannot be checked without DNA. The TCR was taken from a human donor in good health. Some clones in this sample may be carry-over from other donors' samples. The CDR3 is CASSFNTLETQYF.